This TCR beta chain was profiled in a study of response to subunit inactivated influenza vaccine (dated by TCRdb to the late 2010s). Notes on the research overall: Deep quantitative profiling of the T cell receptor repertoire was used in the study to follow responses to a trivalent subunit inactivated influenza vaccine.

General study outcomes and caveats: The authors suggested that each seasonal influenza vaccination may recruit only a limited number of new T cells.

Libraries were prepared through RT-PCR. The reads were generated on an Illumina HiSeq 2500. The public sequencing data were trimmed at Q25 with fastp and processed into clonotypes with MiXCR by TCRdb, which kept only in-frame beta chains. Identical CDR3 proteins give one entry, which carries the most common genes and DNA. The sample includes about 500,000 distinct CDR3 sequences, with 15% to 20% observed a single time. In total, the top ten clones hold 2.5% to 3.5% of the sample. Relative to germline, V is missing 4 bases and J is missing 6 bases, with 4 bases of the junction outside any gene match. CDR3 length: 14 amino acids, cysteine to phenylalanine. The read is trimmed to its CDR3 DNA, 42 bases read in frame from base 1. CDR1 WNHNN and CDR2 SYGVQD are derived from the germline V gene (reference sequence). This clonotype was detected a few times. The antigen it recognizes is unknown. Within one base of it there is no much larger clone, and no base qualities were kept.

The sample was CD4+ T cells sorted from PBMCs, taken less than 30 months after vaccination. The chain is made from TRBV10-1 and TRBJ2-2; 8 middle bases align to TRBD1. This clonotype originated in a man aged 50 to 69 who received an inactivated influenza vaccine. Donor details come from another sample of the same person, matched by shared clones. The DNA sequence is TGCGCCAGCAGTGGGGGACAGGTACCCGGGGAGCTGTTTTTT. Its translation reads: CASSGGQVPGELFF.